This T cell receptor (beta chain) is drawn from a study of regulatory T cells in long-lasting Graves disease. V dropped 4 bases and J dropped 0 bases, with 17 bases sitting between them. CDR3 length equals 17 residues. Germline V lookup: CDR1 SGHRS, CDR2 YFSETQ. Study-wide results and caveats: Segments TRBV28, TRBJ1-2 and TRBJ2-5 showed preferential usage in persistent disease. Possibly, accuracy suffered from the small sample size.

This clonotype was counted only a few times. Its antigen is undetermined. Assembly of TCR beta libraries relied on iRepertoire HTBI primers together with Arm-PCR of CDR3 regions. One entry per CDR3 protein, called by TCRdb with MiXCR from the multiplex PCR reads. The repertoire holds 600,000 to 850,000 distinct CDR3 sequences, with about 30% as singletons. Time point in this sample: persistent/refractory GD, antithyroid drugs over 5 years with positive TRAb. Making the TCR library involved RNA that had been extracted from PBMCs. American Thyroid Association guidelines were used to diagnose Graves' disease.

Sample: peripheral blood mononuclear cells (PBMCs), taken when the disease was refractory, from a patient treated with antithyroid drugs. J is TRBJ1-3 and V is TRBV5-1; possibly TRBD1 for D (5 bases). This sequence was found in a female donor with Graves disease. The CDR3 is CASSPRGGQSSGNTIYF. CDR3 DNA: TGCGCCAGCAGCCCGCGCGGAGGACAAAGCTCTGGAAACACCATATATTTT.